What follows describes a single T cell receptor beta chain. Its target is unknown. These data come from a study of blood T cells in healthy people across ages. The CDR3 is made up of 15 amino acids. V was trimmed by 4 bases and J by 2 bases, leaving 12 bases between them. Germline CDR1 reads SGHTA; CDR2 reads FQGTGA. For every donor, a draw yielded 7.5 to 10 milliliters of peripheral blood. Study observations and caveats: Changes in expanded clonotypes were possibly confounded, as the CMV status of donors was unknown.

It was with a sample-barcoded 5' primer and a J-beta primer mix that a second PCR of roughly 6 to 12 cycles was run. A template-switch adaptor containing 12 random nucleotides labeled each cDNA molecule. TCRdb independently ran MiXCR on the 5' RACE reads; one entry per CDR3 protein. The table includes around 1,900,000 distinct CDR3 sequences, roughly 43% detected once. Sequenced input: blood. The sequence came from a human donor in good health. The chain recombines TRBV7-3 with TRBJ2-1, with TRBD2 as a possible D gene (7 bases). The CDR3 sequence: CASSSEGGAYNEQFF. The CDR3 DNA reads TGTGCCAGCAGCTCCGAGGGGGGGGCCTACAATGAGCAGTTCTTC.